Sequencing of this T cell receptor beta chain was carried out in a study of T cells in Graves' hyperthyroidism and ophthalmopathy. Study-level information: Sampling of peripheral blood happened at initial diagnosis, prior to any treatment. Study conclusions and caveats: Peripheral blood also featured most of the thyroid clonotypes expanded above 0.001.

When ophthalmopathy did not progress within 18 months, Graves' hyperthyroidism was considered stable. Amplification targeted TCR beta CDR3 regions from RNA transcripts. A first-round RT-PCR of the TCR CDR3 used the HTBI primer set. MiXCR was run by TCRdb on the multiplex PCR reads, yielding one entry per CDR3 protein. The table shows 300,000 to 400,000 distinct CDR3 sequences, with around 20% occurring only once. This clonotype was counted ten times or more. Its antigen is still unknown. Germline V lookup: CDR1 MNHNS, CDR2 SASEGT. The V end lost 5 bases, the J end lost 10 bases, and 11 bases lay between the germline ends. CDR3 size: 11 residues.

The specimen sequenced was blood. The rearrangement uses TRBV6-1 and TRBJ1-1; D remains unclear. This TCR was sampled from a woman between 50 and 59 years old with Graves' hyperthyroidism. The CDR3 DNA is TGTGCCAGCAGTACCTCCGGCCGAGCTTTCTTT. This encodes CASSTSGRAFF.